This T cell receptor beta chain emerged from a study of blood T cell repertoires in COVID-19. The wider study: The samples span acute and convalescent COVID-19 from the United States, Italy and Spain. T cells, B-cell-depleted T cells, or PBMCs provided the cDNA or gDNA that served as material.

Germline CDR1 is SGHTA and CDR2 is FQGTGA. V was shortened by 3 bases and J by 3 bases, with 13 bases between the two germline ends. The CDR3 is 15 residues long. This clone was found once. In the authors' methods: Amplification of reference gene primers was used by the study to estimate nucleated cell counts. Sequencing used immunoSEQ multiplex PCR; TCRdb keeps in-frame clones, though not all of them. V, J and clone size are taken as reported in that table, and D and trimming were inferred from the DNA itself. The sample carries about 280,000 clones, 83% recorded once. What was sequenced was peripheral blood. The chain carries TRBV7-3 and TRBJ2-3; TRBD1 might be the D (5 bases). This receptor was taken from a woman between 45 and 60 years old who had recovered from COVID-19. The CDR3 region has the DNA TGTGCCAGCAGCTTTGACAGCACGACAACAGATACGCAGTATTTT. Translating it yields CASSFDSTTTDTQYF.